Given below is one T cell receptor beta chain in context. What it recognizes is unknown. CD45RA+ naive and CD45RA-negative memory subsets were separated from CD4+ cells. This sample is drawn from a study of shared clonotypes between healthy human individuals. Notes on the study in general: It was observed that 5% to 6.5% of naive CD4 clonotypes were shared across a few donors. Non-shared clonotypes had lower generation probabilities than those shared by all four donors. Sequencing of the sorted subsets was shown by rarefaction to be incomplete despite large depth.

Method: immunoSEQ multiplex PCR; TCRdb's copy keeps in-frame clones and lacks some. The sample has 950,000 to 1,100,000 clones; about three quarters are singletons. The CDR3 runs 14 residues. CDR1 and CDR2 (germline): MNHNS, SASEGT. V was trimmed by 3 bases and J by 5 bases, leaving 13 bases between them. The TCR sequence derives from a man younger than 35 in good health. Sequencing used memory CD4+ T cells sorted from blood. Sample subset: CD45RA-negative fraction. The J gene is TRBJ2-5, the V gene TRBV6-1; the D is unclear. CDR3 protein: CASSEALIQETQYF. For the CDR3, the DNA is TGTGCCAGCAGTGAGGCCCTGATCCAGGAGACCCAGTACTTC.